Listed here are 27 T cell receptor beta chains from one sample, sequenced in a study of cytomegalovirus exposure and HLA in healthy donors. In the PCR, 60 Vbeta and 13 Jbeta primers were used. The method was immunoSEQ multiplex PCR; TCRdb's version includes in-frame clones alone and lacks a portion of them. The sample carries 200,000 to 250,000 clones, over 65% recorded once. Sequenced input: PBMCs. Receptors originate from a woman aged 55-69 years in good health and CMV-seropositive.

This chain joins TRBV5-1 and TRBJ1-5, with 9 bases matching TRBD1. CDR3 length equals 14 residues. The V segment lost 4 bases and the J segment 6 bases; nucleotides outside the gene matches: 5. Germline V CDR1 and CDR2: SGHRS, YFSETQ. The CDR3 DNA follows: TGCGCCAGCAGCCCGGGACAGGGTACTCAGCCCCAGCATTTT. Its translation is CASSPGQGTQPQHF.

The chain uses TRBV30 and TRBJ1-5; TRBD1 is a possible D gene (6 bases). V gave up 0 bases and J gave up 5 bases, with 11 bases separating them. The CDR3 is 14 residues long. Germline V gene lookup returns CDR1 GTSNPN and CDR2 SVGIG (reference sequence). The CDR3 region is CAWSVARGYQPQHF. CDR3 DNA: TGTGCCTGGAGTGTAGCAAGGGGGTATCAGCCCCAGCATTTT.

This clone was counted only a few times. This chain links TRBV7-2 with TRBJ2-3, with 7 bases aligning to TRBD1. CDR3 length: 17 amino acids. CDR1 is SGHTA, CDR2 FQGNSA, per germline. V lost 4 bases, J lost 6 bases, and 16 bases stayed unmatched. The CDR3 region is CASSSPQRAGGRDTQYF. CDR3 nucleotides: TGTGCCAGCAGCTCGCCCCAAAGGGCAGGGGGAAGGGATACGCAGTATTTT.

The CDR3 protein is CASYPTGAPSYGYTF. CDR3 sequence (DNA): TGTGCCAGTTATCCGACAGGGGCCCCTTCATATGGCTACACCTTC. This chain joins TRBV19 and TRBJ1-2; 8 bases agree with TRBD1. The CDR3 has 15 residues. Germline CDR1 reads LNHDA; CDR2 reads SQIVND (reference sequence). The trim removed 8 bases at V and 5 bases at J, leaving 13 bases unmatched. Based on the CDR3 plus reference TRBV19 and TRBJ1-2, the full variable domain is DGGITQSPKYLFRKEGQNVTLSCEQNLNHDAMYWYRQDPGQGLRLIYYSQIVNDFQKGDIAEGYSVSREKKESFPLTVTSAQKNPTAFYLCASYPTGAPSYGYTFGSGTRLTVV.

This clone appeared a few times. The genes are TRBV28 and TRBJ1-1; 8 bases align to TRBD1. The CDR3 is 12 amino acids. The V segment lost 4 bases and the J segment 11 bases; nucleotides outside the gene matches: 6. The V gene's germline CDR1 is MDHEN and CDR2 SYDVKM. The CDR3, as DNA: TGTGCCAGCAGTTCATCCAACAGGGGGGCTTTCTTT. It encodes CASSSSNRGAFF. Supplemented by reference TRBV28 and TRBJ1-1, the full variable domain reads DVKVTQSSRYLVKRTGEKVFLECVQDMDHENMFWYRQDPGLGLRLIYFSYDVKMKEKGDIPEGYSVSREKKERFSLILESASTNQTSMYLCASSSSNRGAFFGQGTRLTVV.

The V and J genes are TRBV28 and TRBJ2-1; 8 positions agree with TRBD1. This CDR3 is built from 14 residues. Germline V lookup: CDR1 MDHEN, CDR2 SYDVKM. J was trimmed by 7 bases and V by 1 base; bases with no gene match: 3. The chain's CDR3 is CASSLSGGWNEQFF. The CDR3 nucleotides are TGTGCCAGCAGTTTATCAGGGGGCTGGAATGAGCAGTTCTTC.

The chain has TRBV5-1 and TRBJ1-4; no reliable D call. The CDR3 runs to 16 residues. V was pared by 0 bases and J by 3 bases, with 12 bases between. The germline gives CDR1 SGHRS, CDR2 YFSETQ. The CDR3: CASSLAFGQSNEKLFF. DNA of the CDR3: TGCGCCAGCAGCTTGGCGTTTGGGCAGTCTAATGAAAAACTGTTTTTT.

The chain combines TRBV30 with TRBJ1-6, with D unresolved. Trimming removed 4 bases from V and 4 bases from J, with 14 bases in between. There are 15 residues in the CDR3. Germline V gene lookup returns CDR1 GTSNPN and CDR2 SVGIG (reference sequence). CDR3 bases: TGTGCCTGGAAGGCTTTGGGCCGTTATAATTCACCCCTCCACTTT. This sequence encodes CAWKALGRYNSPLHF.

The chain uses TRBV5-1 and TRBJ1-3; D gene unclear. The CDR3 runs 14 residues. The V gene's germline CDR1 is SGHRS and CDR2 YFSETQ. V lost 0 bases to trimming and J lost 4 bases, with 8 bases between them. The CDR3 DNA reads as TGCGCCAGCAGCTTGGGGCCAGGAGGAAACACCATATATTTT. Amino acids: CASSLGPGGNTIYF.

The chain uses TRBV28 and TRBJ2-7, with 10 bases fitting TRBD1. V lost 7 bases, J lost 7 bases, and 10 bases stayed unmatched. The germline V gene has CDR1 MDHEN and CDR2 SYDVKM. This CDR3 has 14 residues. CDR3 DNA: TGTGCCAGCACCCCGGGACAGGGGAGAGGTGAGCAGTACTTC. Encoded protein: CASTPGQGRGEQYF.

CDR3 in amino acids: CASRPGSTDTQYF. The DNA for the CDR3 is TGCGCCAGCCGTCCGGGGAGCACAGATACGCAGTATTTT. The chain is built from TRBV5-1 and TRBJ2-3; possibly TRBD2 for D (5 bases). V was cut by 7 bases and J by 0 bases, with 9 bases left in between. The CDR3 contains 13 residues. CDR1 is SGHRS and CDR2 is YFSETQ in the germline V gene. The whole variable domain, filled in from reference TRBV5-1 and TRBJ2-3, reads KAGVTQTPRYLIKTRGQQVTLSCSPISGHRSVSWYQQTPGQGLQFLFEYFSETQRNKGNFPGRFSGRQFSNSRSEMNVSTLELGDSALYLCASRPGSTDTQYFGPGTRLTVL.

This clone was seen more than once but under ten times. The rearrangement links TRBV28 to TRBJ2-6; 8 nucleotides agree with TRBD2. This CDR3 contains 16 residues. The germline CDR1 and CDR2 sequences are MDHEN and SYDVKM. With V trimmed by 6 bases and J by 4 bases, 8 bases remained unmatched. CDR3 bases: TGTGCCAGCAGCGGGGGGGGTGTTGGGGGGGCCAACGTCCTGACTTTC. Its protein product is CASSGGGVGGANVLTF.

This clone was recorded only once. The gene calls are TRBV6-5 and TRBJ1-1, with 7 bases aligning to TRBD1. In germline, CDR1 is MNHEY, CDR2 SVGAGI. The CDR3 extends over 14 amino acids. V was pared by 6 bases and J by 3 bases, with 7 bases of the junction left unmatched. The DNA for the CDR3 is TGTGCCAGCAGAGACAGGGCCTCCTACACTGAAGCTTTCTTT. Translated: CASRDRASYTEAFF.

This clone was recorded only once. The genes are TRBV7-9 and TRBJ2-2; D perhaps matches TRBD1 (5 bases). V was trimmed by 5 bases and J by 3 bases, leaving 13 bases between them. The length of the CDR3 is 15 residues. Germline V gene data show CDR1 as SEHNR and CDR2 as FQNEAQ (reference sequence). The CDR3 nucleotides read TGTGCCAGCAGCCCCCAGGGCAGGGACACCGGGGAGCTGTTTTTT. Amino acid sequence: CASSPQGRDTGELFF.

The rearrangement links TRBV6-5 to TRBJ1-2; D is unclear. The ends were cut back, 6 bases at V and 8 bases at J, with 19 bases in the middle. Per the germline V gene, CDR1 is MNHEY and CDR2 is SVGAGI. This CDR3 contains 14 residues. In DNA form, the CDR3 reads TGTGCCAGCAGGACGGGCTTCGGTGCGGGAGGCTACACCTTC. The encoded protein is CASRTGFGAGGYTF.

The J gene is TRBJ1-1, the V gene TRBV19, with a weak D call TRBD1 (5 bases). Trimming cost V 5 bases and J 0 bases, with 16 bases left between them. CDR1 and CDR2 from the germline V gene are LNHDA and SQIVND (reference sequence). The CDR3 length is 16 residues. CDR3 nucleotide sequence: TGTGCCAGTAGTCTTGACCAGGGATTCATGAACACTGAAGCTTTCTTT. This translates into CASSLDQGFMNTEAFF.

The V gene is TRBV6-1, the J gene TRBJ1-2; 7 positions agree with TRBD1. The V and J ends lost 6 bases and 4 bases, in that order; junction bases with no gene match: 8. The CDR3 contains 14 residues. CDR1 and CDR2 from the germline V gene are MNHNS and SASEGT. In DNA, the CDR3 is TGTGCCAGCAGGGTAGGGACAGCTACCTATGGCTACACCTTC. It yields the protein CASRVGTATYGYTF.

V is TRBV6-5 and J is TRBJ1-4, with D perhaps matching TRBD1 (5 bases). The CDR3 contains 15 residues. With 5 bases removed from V and 8 bases from J, the gap between germline ends came to 18 bases. From germline, CDR1 is MNHEY and CDR2 SVGAGI. CDR3 coding DNA: TGTGCCAGCAGTCGAAAGGGGTCCCTAGTGGAAAAACTGTTTTTT. Protein: CASSRKGSLVEKLFF.

This chain connects TRBV5-1 to TRBJ2-7; D is unclear. V was cut by 4 bases and J by 3 bases, with 11 bases left in between. This CDR3 spans 13 amino acids. Germline assignment: CDR1 SGHRS and CDR2 YFSETQ. The CDR3 region is CASSHGRSYEQYF. CDR3 DNA: TGCGCCAGCAGCCATGGTCGGAGCTACGAGCAGTACTTC.

This chain links TRBV21-1 with TRBJ2-7; the table's TRBD2 call for D was not verified on the DNA. TRBV21-1 is deemed a pseudogene. CDR3 size: 14 residues. DNA for the CDR3: TGTGCCAGCAGCAAACGGCTAGCGCTGTACGAGCAGTACTTC. Protein product: CASSKRLALYEQYF.

This rearrangement joins TRBV7-6 to TRBJ1-2; 7 bases fit TRBD1. Germline loops: CDR1 SGHVS, CDR2 FNYEAQ. The length of the CDR3 is 16 residues. The trim removed 4 bases at V and 2 bases at J, leaving 10 bases unmatched. CDR3 sequence (DNA): TGTGCCAGCAGCTCCGGGACAGTACCCATCAACTATGGCTACACCTTC. Translated: CASSSGTVPINYGYTF.

The rearrangement uses TRBV5-1 and TRBJ2-7; TRBD2 might be the D (6 bases). CDR1 is SGHRS and CDR2 is YFSETQ in the germline V gene. The CDR3 runs 15 residues. V lost 4 bases to trimming and J lost 5 bases, with 19 bases between them. The CDR3 spells CASSPPEGSVNEQYF. CDR3 bases: TGCGCCAGCAGCCCACCGGAGGGCAGTGTCAACGAGCAGTACTTC.

This clone was detected only a few times. V is TRBV5-6 and J is TRBJ2-3, with 8 bases lining up with TRBD1. The V gene's germline CDR1 is SGHDT and CDR2 YYEEEE. V was clipped by 4 bases and J by 1 base; unmatched bases: 8. The CDR3 spans 16 residues. CDR3 DNA sequence: TGTGCCAGCAGCACCCGGACAGGGCGCGGCACAGATACGCAGTATTTT. Its translation is CASSTRTGRGTDTQYF.

This rearrangement joins TRBV5-4 to TRBJ1-4; no clear D. Trimming left V 3 bases short and J 1 base short, with 7 bases between. The CDR3 is made up of 14 amino acids. Per the germline V gene, CDR1 is SGHNT and CDR2 is YYREEE (reference sequence). As DNA, the CDR3 is TGTGCCAGCAGCTCTATGCTAACTAATGAAAAACTGTTTTTT. It encodes CASSSMLTNEKLFF.

The chain couples TRBV7-9 to TRBJ1-4, with 9 bases aligning to TRBD1. Germline loops: CDR1 SEHNR, CDR2 FQNEAQ (reference sequence). This CDR3 is 15 amino acids long. V shed 5 bases and J 7 bases; nucleotides not matched to a gene: 8. CDR3 nucleotide sequence: TGTGCCAGCAGCCGCGCCGGGACAGGGACTGAAAAACTGTTTTTT. Translation: CASSRAGTGTEKLFF. The full variable domain, in which reference TRBV7-9 and TRBJ1-4 provide the parts outside the CDR3, is DTGVSQNPRHKITKRGQNVTFRCDPISEHNRLYWYRQTLGQGPEFLTYFQNEAQLEKSRLLSDRFSAERPKGSFSTLEIQRTEQGDSAMYLCASSRAGTGTEKLFFGSGTQLSVL.

The chain carries TRBV29-1 and TRBJ2-1, with TRBD2 matching 10 bases. With 5 bases clipped from V and 6 bases from J, the junction kept 7 bases outside the gene matches. The germline CDR1 and CDR2 sequences are SQVTM and ANQGSEA. This CDR3 has 14 residues. The CDR3 DNA reads as TGCAGCGTTCTTACTAGCGGGAAGCCCAATGAGCAGTTCTTC. It encodes CSVLTSGKPNEQFF.

On this clone itself: The junction does not match germline at one end; this may be a read error. The same CDR3 can be traced to other DNA sequences in this sample. The V call is TRBV5-3, the J call TRBJ2-6; maybe TRBD1 (5 bases). TRBV5-3 is noted as an ORF with a role that remains uncertain. The CDR3 runs 16 residues. The CDR3 DNA reads TGTGCCAGAAGCTTGTATCTACTCTCTGGGGCCAACGTTCTGACTTTC. As protein: CARSLYLLSGANVLTF.